Each of the 18 T cell receptor beta chains below was sequenced from the same sample in a study of beta chain features in type 1 diabetes. Every bit of the isolated RNA underwent reverse transcription, so sequencing read expressed TCRB transcripts. Here immunoSEQ multiplex PCR was the method, and the copy in TCRdb shows in-frame clones only, minus some. The table includes hundreds of thousands of clones, about a sixth detected once. The sequencing input was naive CD4+ T cells from blood. Source of these receptors: a man aged 18 to 35 in good health.

V is TRBV7-9 and J is TRBJ2-3, with D perhaps being TRBD1 or TRBD2 (5 bases each). Germline assignment: CDR1 SEHNR and CDR2 FQNEAQ (reference sequence). Trimming stripped 1 base from V and 2 bases from J, with 13 bases between. This CDR3 comprises 16 residues. CDR3 coding DNA: TGTGCCAGCAGCTTAGTACGGGACCCCAACACAGATACGCAGTATTTT. This encodes CASSLVRDPNTDTQYF.

This clone was seen a few times. The chain's CDR3 is CASSASGGEQFF. CDR3 bases: TGTGCCAGCAGTGCTAGCGGCGGTGAGCAGTTCTTC. The chain links TRBV7-3 to TRBJ2-1, with TRBD2 identical over 7 bases. After removal of 6 bases from V and 9 bases from J, the junction contained 5 bases not matched to a gene. Germline V lookup: CDR1 SGHTA, CDR2 FQGTGA. The CDR3 covers 12 residues.

This clone was observed a handful of times. The chain recombines TRBV11-2 with TRBJ2-5; unclear D gene. CDR1 is SGHAT, CDR2 FQNNGV, per germline. There are 13 residues in the CDR3. V dropped 2 bases and J dropped 5 bases, with 9 bases sitting between them. The CDR3 protein is CASSLPRRETQYF. CDR3 coding DNA: TGTGCCAGCAGCTTACCGCGGCGTGAGACCCAGTACTTC.

This clone appeared a few times. The chain employs TRBV10-3 and TRBJ2-5, with TRBD1 identical over 11 bases. Per germline, CDR1 ENHRY and CDR2 SYGVKD. This CDR3 is 15 amino acids long. V lost 2 bases, J lost 4 bases, and 3 bases stayed unmatched. The CDR3 here is CAISERGTGGETQYF. The CDR3 DNA sequence: TGTGCCATCAGTGAGCGGGGGACAGGGGGAGAGACCCAGTACTTC.

This clone has more than one count but fewer than ten. The chain links TRBV11-2 to TRBJ2-1; 7 bases are a match to TRBD1. Germline assignment: CDR1 SGHAT and CDR2 FQNNGV. The CDR3 totals 15 residues. The V and J ends lost 1 base and 6 bases, in that order; junction bases with no gene match: 6. The CDR3 loop is CASSLVRGRGNEQFF. CDR3 nucleotides: TGTGCCAGCAGCTTAGTCAGGGGGAGAGGCAATGAGCAGTTCTTC.

The V gene is TRBV9, the J gene TRBJ2-1; perhaps TRBD2 as D (6 bases). The CDR3 runs 17 residues. Germline CDR1 reads SGDLS; CDR2 reads YYNGEE. V was clipped by 3 bases and J by 4 bases, with 20 bases between them. The CDR3 sequence: CASSGRAAEGWYNEQFF. The CDR3 DNA follows: TGTGCCAGCAGCGGACGAGCTGCGGAGGGTTGGTACAATGAGCAGTTCTTC.

In this sample, this clone turned up a few times. The V call is TRBV2, the J call TRBJ2-1; unclear D gene. V dropped 5 bases and J dropped 10 bases, with 9 bases sitting between them. This CDR3 spans 11 amino acids. Germline lookup yields CDR1 SNHLY and CDR2 FYNNEI. The CDR3 loop is CASSILWEQFF. CDR3 coding DNA: TGTGCCAGCAGTATCCTCTGGGAGCAGTTCTTC.

The chain has TRBV7-9 and TRBJ2-2; no clear D. This CDR3 comprises 12 residues. V lost 5 bases and J 6 bases, leaving 7 bases between the germline ends. Germline V gene sequence: CDR1 SEHNR, CDR2 FQNEAQ (reference sequence). The CDR3 region has the DNA TGTGCCAGCAGCCGCGCTTCCGGGGAGCTGTTTTTT. Translation: CASSRASGELFF. The full variable domain, with the rest looked up from reference TRBV7-9 and TRBJ2-2, is DTGVSQNPRHKITKRGQNVTFRCDPISEHNRLYWYRQTLGQGPEFLTYFQNEAQLEKSRLLSDRFSAERPKGSFSTLEIQRTEQGDSAMYLCASSRASGELFFGEGSRLTVL.

V gene TRBV18 combines with J gene TRBJ2-7, with 9 bases identical to TRBD1. The V segment lost 3 bases and the J segment 1 base; nucleotides outside the gene matches: 4. Germline V gene data show CDR1 as KGHSH and CDR2 as LQKENI. The CDR3 is 15 residues long. The CDR3 sequence: CASSPGGQGSYEQYF. DNA for the CDR3: TGTGCCAGCTCACCGGGGGGACAGGGTTCCTACGAGCAGTACTTC.

The CDR3 DNA is TGTGCCATCAGGACTAGTAGCCGCACAGATACGCAGTATTTT. This gives the protein CAIRTSSRTDTQYF. V is TRBV10-3 and J is TRBJ2-3, with D possibly being TRBD2 (6 bases). The germline V and J ends were trimmed by 6 bases and 1 base, with 11 bases remaining between them. Germline values: CDR1 ENHRY, CDR2 SYGVKD. CDR3 length: 14 amino acids.

This clone was seen ten or more times. The chain employs TRBV10-3 and TRBJ2-2; D call uncertain. V was pared by 4 bases and J by 7 bases, with 4 bases between. The germline gives CDR1 ENHRY, CDR2 SYGVKD. The CDR3 runs 11 residues. CDR3 protein: CAISVVGELFF. Here the CDR3 DNA reads TGTGCCATCAGTGTCGTCGGGGAGCTGTTTTTT.

The rearrangement joins TRBV4-3 to TRBJ1-6; 9 bases align to TRBD1. Trimming removed 4 bases from V and 10 bases from J; junction bases left unmatched: 17. The CDR3 consists of 18 residues. The germline V gene encodes CDR1 LGHNA and CDR2 YSLEER. CDR3 sequence (DNA): TGCGCCAGCAGCCGCGACCTACAGGGGGCAGGTGGAGGATCACCCCTCCACTTT. It translates to CASSRDLQGAGGGSPLHF.

In the case of this clone: This sample also contains other DNA sequences that code for the same CDR3. V gene TRBV2 combines with J gene TRBJ1-3, with D perhaps TRBD1 (5 bases). From germline, CDR1 is SNHLY and CDR2 FYNNEI. V lost 9 bases to trimming and J lost 1 base, with 7 bases between them. The CDR3 extends over 12 amino acids. The chain's CDR3 is CASRGSGNTIYF. As DNA, the CDR3 is TGTGCCAGTCGGGGGTCTGGAAACACCATATATTTT. The full variable domain, its missing parts supplied by reference TRBV2 and TRBJ1-3, is EPEVTQTPSHQVTQMGQEVILRCVPISNHLYFYWYRQILGQKVEFLVSFYNNEISEKSEIFDDQFSVERPDGSNFTLKIRSTKLEDSAMYFCASRGSGNTIYFGEGSWLTVV.

This chain joins TRBV5-1 and TRBJ2-1; D remains ambiguous. Germline loops: CDR1 SGHRS, CDR2 YFSETQ. The V gene lost 7 bases and the J gene lost 0 bases, with 14 bases spanning the gap. CDR3 length equals 15 residues. The CDR3 region is CASLRDTSSYNEQFF. Here the CDR3 DNA reads TGCGCCAGCTTACGCGACACGAGCTCCTACAATGAGCAGTTCTTC.

The rearrangement uses TRBV4-3 and TRBJ1-2; no definite D call. This CDR3 region has 14 residues. CDR1 is LGHNA, CDR2 YSLEER, per germline. V gave up 2 bases and J gave up 4 bases, with 11 bases separating them. DNA of the CDR3: TGCGCCAGCAGCCAACCCGACGGGAGCTATGGCTACACCTTC. Protein sequence: CASSQPDGSYGYTF.

The rearrangement links TRBV30 to TRBJ1-3; D is unresolved. CDR1 and CDR2 from the germline V gene are GTSNPN and SVGIG (reference sequence). The V and J ends lost 4 bases and 0 bases respectively, with 7 bases between them. CDR3 length: 13 residues. The CDR3 DNA reads as TGTGCCTGGACTCACACCTCTGGAAACACCATATATTTT. Translating gives CAWTHTSGNTIYF.

The sample holds a few counts of this clone. The chain is built from TRBV12-5 and TRBJ1-1; TRBD1 matches 8 bases. The V and J ends lost 6 bases and 4 bases, in that order; junction bases with no gene match: 4. Germline V gives CDR1 LGHNT, CDR2 FRNRAP. The length of the CDR3 is 13 residues. The CDR3 reads CASGGQGGTEAFF. Written as DNA, the CDR3 is TGTGCTAGTGGAGGACAGGGCGGCACTGAAGCTTTCTTT.

V gene TRBV7-3 combines with J gene TRBJ2-7; TRBD1 aligns across 9 bases. The CDR3 extends over 15 amino acids. Trimming removed 2 bases from V and 6 bases from J; junction bases left unmatched: 8. Per the germline V gene, CDR1 is SGHTA and CDR2 is FQGTGA. In nucleotides, the CDR3 is TGTGCCAGCAGCTTAGCGAGGGACAGGGCGCTCGAGCAGTACTTC. Amino acid sequence: CASSLARDRALEQYF.